This T cell receptor beta chain comes out of a study of blood T cell repertoires in COVID-19. The overall study: The samples span acute and convalescent COVID-19 from the United States, Italy and Spain.

The table came from immunoSEQ multiplex PCR; TCRdb's copy has only in-frame clones and leaves some out. This table has just over 150,000 clones, 75% to 90% appearing once. This CDR3 comprises 14 residues. V lost 4 bases and J 7 bases, leaving 14 bases between the germline ends. Germline lookup yields CDR1 SNHLY and CDR2 FYNNEI. Specimen: peripheral blood. The sequence was collected from a woman between 65 and 79 years old with acute or convalescent COVID-19. The gene calls are TRBV2 and TRBJ1-5; D ambiguous. The chain's CDR3 is CASSVEGVFQPQHF. DNA for the CDR3: TGTGCCAGCAGTGTGGAGGGTGTGTTCCAGCCCCAGCATTTT.